Below, 7 T cell receptor beta chains from the same sample are listed, as sequenced in a study of CD8+ T cells in alopecia areata. The treatment: oral pan-JAK inhibitor, 5-10 mg twice daily. Investigators isolated RNA and reverse transcribed it into cDNA to act as the sequencing template. The assay was immunoSEQ multiplex PCR, and TCRdb's table has in-frame clones only and misses some. The table records approximately 280,000 clones, roughly 50% of them present only once. Sequenced here: CD4+ T cells sorted from blood, sampled at week 24, from a patient treated with tofacitinib. These receptor sequences come from a human donor with alopecia areata.

This clone was recorded many times. This chain links TRBV7-9 with TRBJ1-2, with unresolved D. CDR1 is SEHNR and CDR2 is FQNEAQ in the germline V gene (reference sequence). CDR3 size: 13 residues. Trimming removed 5 bases at V and 8 bases at J, with 15 bases between. The DNA for the CDR3 is TGTGCCAGCAGCCGAGACGGGAACGAGGGCTACACCTTC. It codes for CASSRDGNEGYTF.

This clone has a handful of counts. The chain combines TRBV4-1 with TRBJ1-5, with no clear D. CDR3 length: 18 residues. The germline V and J ends were trimmed by 1 base and 7 bases, with 23 bases remaining between them. Germline CDR1 and CDR2: MGHRA and YSYEKL. This CDR3 reads CASSQGMRAPHIGQPQHF. In DNA form, the CDR3 reads TGCGCCAGCAGCCAAGGTATGAGGGCGCCTCATATAGGGCAGCCCCAGCATTTT.

The genes are TRBV25-1 and TRBJ2-3; the D is unclear. Germline V lookup: CDR1 MGHDK, CDR2 SYGVNS. The CDR3 has 11 residues. Trimming took 3 bases from V and 5 from J, leaving 3 bases between them. CDR3: CASSEEDTQYF. The CDR3 DNA is TGTGCCAGCAGTGAGGAAGATACGCAGTATTTT.

In this sample, this clone turned up a few times. The chain is built from TRBV5-1 and TRBJ2-3, with 8 bases fitting TRBD1. After removal of 4 bases from V and 0 bases from J, the junction contained 7 bases not matched to a gene. Germline loops: CDR1 SGHRS, CDR2 YFSETQ. The CDR3 sequence is 16 residues long. The CDR3, as DNA: TGCGCCAGCAGCCTCCAGGGGGCTAGGAGCACAGATACGCAGTATTTT. This gives the protein CASSLQGARSTDTQYF.

This chain connects TRBV29-1 to TRBJ2-3, with D perhaps TRBD1 (6 bases). Germline values: CDR1 SQVTM, CDR2 ANQGSEA. Between the trimmed V and J ends, which lost 4 bases and 5 bases, there was a span of 10 bases. There are 12 residues in the CDR3. The CDR3 DNA follows: TGCAGCGTTGTTCAGGGGAGAGATACGCAGTATTTT. It encodes CSVVQGRDTQYF.

This clone was counted a few times. The chain couples TRBV5-6 to TRBJ2-7; TRBD1 matches 8 bases. CDR1 and CDR2 (germline): SGHDT, YYEEEE. The trim removed 4 bases at V and 2 bases at J, leaving 11 bases unmatched. There are 16 residues in the CDR3. The CDR3 region has the DNA TGTGCCAGCAGCCACCCCCGGACAGGGTACCCCTACGAGCAGTACTTC. Amino acid sequence: CASSHPRTGYPYEQYF.

This chain uses TRBV9 with TRBJ1-6; no definite D call. Germline CDR1 and CDR2: SGDLS and YYNGEE. The CDR3 loop spans 11 amino acids. The V end was cut by 2 bases, the J end by 13 bases, with 7 bases between. As DNA, the CDR3 is TGTGCCAGCAGCGTCGGCGGGCCCCTCCACTTT. This codes for CASSVGGPLHF.